This paragraph reports one T cell receptor beta chain. What this receptor recognizes is not known. The missing conserved phenylalanine or tryptophan at the end of this CDR3 makes a read error likely. The AllPrep DNA/RNA mini kit was used to purify genomic DNA and total RNA simultaneously from each of the nine to ten tumor samples. All RNA had OD 260/280 ratios above 1.9 and RNA integrity numbers above 6.5. Using a modified ARM-PCR protocol with multiple V-beta primers and a C-beta primer, the team built TCRB libraries from RNA through three nested multiplex PCR rounds. ProtoScript II Reverse Transcriptase and a C-beta primer were used to synthesize TCRB-specific cDNA from 0.4 to 0.6 ug total RNA. The description of the TCRB libraries did not include any unique molecular identifiers. In the third PCR, barcodes and adapters were added over about 23 cycles using Deep VentR (exo-) polymerase, and bands of 250-500 bp were then gel purified. TCRB libraries were sequenced on an Illumina HiSeq 2500 with 250 bp paired-end reads. The authors' analysis ran thus. Trimmomatic was used to clean reads, FLASH to merge reads, MiGEC to assign V, D and J segments, and VDJtools to perform the analysis. The Shannon-Wiener diversity index, calculated using VDJtools, was used to quantify repertoire diversity. TCRdb itself trimmed the public reads at Q25 with fastp, ran MiXCR and retained productive beta chains. Records with the same CDR3 protein are collapsed into one entry carrying the most frequent genes and DNA. TCRdb's processing, not the authors' own work, is the source of the V and J calls. The sample profile shows around 10,000 distinct CDR3 sequences; over 60% of them were found once. Together, the top ten hold over 30% of the sample.

This record belongs to a study of tumor-infiltrating lymphocytes in glioblastoma multiforme (TCRdb year 2017). Describing the broader study: To test whether intratumoral genomic heterogeneity fosters TIL diversity, the study jointly examined somatic mutations, TIL diversity and immune response activity.

CDR1 SQVTM and CDR2 ANQGSEA are derived from the germline V gene. Trimming costs V 1 base and J 5 bases, and their ends lie 8 bases apart. The CDR3 numbers 12 amino acids, ends counted. The CDR3 DNA has 36 bases and is translated from base 1. What the work shows at the level of the full study, not this receptor alone: The authors noted that sorting T cells into functional subsets, which was not done in this study, would be a future improvement. RNA-based TCR sequencing may distort clone frequencies because T cells carry unequal numbers of TCR transcripts. Only one glioblastoma patient was included in the TCR and somatic mutation analysis, limiting generalizability.

What was sequenced was brain tumor tissue. The TCR comes from a male donor with glioblastoma. The sequence is built from TRBV29-1 and TRBJ2-5; the D gene is not confidently resolved. CDR3 reads: CSVEGFQETQYL. Here is the DNA: TGCAGCGTTGAAGGGTTCCAGGAGACCCAGTACCTC.